This record looks at one T cell receptor (beta chain) sequence and its context. TCRdb keeps only in-frame clones here, not all; method: immunoSEQ multiplex PCR. This table has more than 60,000 clones, roughly 90% appearing once. CDR1 and CDR2 from the germline V gene are MNHEY and SMNVEV (reference sequence). The CDR3 is made up of 12 amino acids. Trimming cost V 5 bases and J 4 bases, with 9 bases left between them. This sample is part of a study of PD-1 blockade in classical Hodgkin lymphoma. Every patient was affected by relapse after autologous stem cell transplantation, while exposure to brentuximab vedotin was not uniform.

The rearrangement uses TRBV27 and TRBJ2-7, with D possibly TRBD1 on 6 matching bases. The material was peripheral blood mononuclear cells (PBMCs), obtained at baseline. This sequence originates from a human donor with classical Hodgkin lymphoma. CDR3 nucleotides: TGTGCCAGCAGTGGACAGCTGTACGAGCAGTACTTC. Its translation: CASSGQLYEQYF.